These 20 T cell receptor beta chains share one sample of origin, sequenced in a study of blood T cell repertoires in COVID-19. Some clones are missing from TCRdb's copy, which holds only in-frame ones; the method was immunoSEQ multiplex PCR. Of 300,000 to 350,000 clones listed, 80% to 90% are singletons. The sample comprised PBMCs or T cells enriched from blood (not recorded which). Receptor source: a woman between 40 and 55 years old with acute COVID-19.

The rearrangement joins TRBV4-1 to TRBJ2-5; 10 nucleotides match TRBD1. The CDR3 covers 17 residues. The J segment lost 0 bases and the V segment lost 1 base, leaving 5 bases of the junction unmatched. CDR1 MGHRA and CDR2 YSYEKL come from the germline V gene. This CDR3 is CASSQGDRGRYQETQYF. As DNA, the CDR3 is TGCGCCAGCAGCCAAGGGGACAGGGGCAGGTACCAAGAGACCCAGTACTTC.

The CDR3 here is CASRTKNQPQHF. The DNA of the CDR3 is TGTGCCAGCAGAACTAAAAATCAGCCCCAGCATTTT. V is TRBV27 and J is TRBJ1-5; D unresolved. Germline V gives CDR1 MNHEY, CDR2 SMNVEV (reference sequence). The CDR3 has 12 residues. Trimming left V 6 bases short and J 4 bases short, with 7 bases between.

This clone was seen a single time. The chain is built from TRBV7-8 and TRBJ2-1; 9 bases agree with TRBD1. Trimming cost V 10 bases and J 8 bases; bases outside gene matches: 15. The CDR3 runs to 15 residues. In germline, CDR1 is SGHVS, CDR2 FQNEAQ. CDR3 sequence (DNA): TGTGCCATCCTCTTGAGGGACAGGGAGAACGATGAGCAGTTCTTC. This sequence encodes CAILLRDRENDEQFF.

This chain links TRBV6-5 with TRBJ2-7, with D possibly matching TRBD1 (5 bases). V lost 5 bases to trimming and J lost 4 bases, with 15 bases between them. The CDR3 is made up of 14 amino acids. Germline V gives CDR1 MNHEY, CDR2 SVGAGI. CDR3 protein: CASSRQGDIYEQYF. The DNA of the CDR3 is TGTGCCAGCAGTCGACAAGGGGATATTTACGAGCAGTACTTC.

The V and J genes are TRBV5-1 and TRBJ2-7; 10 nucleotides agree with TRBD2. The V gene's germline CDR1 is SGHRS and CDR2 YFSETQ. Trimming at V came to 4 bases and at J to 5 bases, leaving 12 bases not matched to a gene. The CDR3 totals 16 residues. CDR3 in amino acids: CASSARGVAGGHEQYF. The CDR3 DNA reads TGCGCCAGCAGCGCCCGCGGGGTAGCGGGAGGACACGAGCAGTACTTC.

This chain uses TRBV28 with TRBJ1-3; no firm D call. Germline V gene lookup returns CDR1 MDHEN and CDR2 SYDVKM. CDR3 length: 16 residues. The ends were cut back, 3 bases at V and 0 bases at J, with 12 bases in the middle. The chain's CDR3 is CASSFGQVTSGNTIYF. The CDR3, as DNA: TGTGCCAGCAGTTTTGGGCAGGTTACCTCTGGAAACACCATATATTTT. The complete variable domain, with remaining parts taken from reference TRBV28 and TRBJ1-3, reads DVKVTQSSRYLVKRTGEKVFLECVQDMDHENMFWYRQDPGLGLRLIYFSYDVKMKEKGDIPEGYSVSREKKERFSLILESASTNQTSMYLCASSFGQVTSGNTIYFGEGSWLTVV.

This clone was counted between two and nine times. The CDR3 loop reads CASRPPVNTEAFF. The CDR3 DNA follows: TGTGCCAGTAGACCTCCAGTAAACACTGAAGCTTTCTTT. This chain uses TRBV19 with TRBJ1-1, with D unclear. Germline V gene lookup returns CDR1 LNHDA and CDR2 SQIVND (reference sequence). This CDR3 contains 13 residues. The V and J ends lost 6 bases and 2 bases respectively, with 10 bases between them.

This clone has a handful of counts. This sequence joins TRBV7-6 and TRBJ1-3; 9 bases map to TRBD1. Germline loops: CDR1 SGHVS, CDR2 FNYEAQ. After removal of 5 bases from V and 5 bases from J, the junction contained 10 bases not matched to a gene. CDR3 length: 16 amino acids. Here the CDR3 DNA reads TGTGCCAGCAGCGTGGGGACAGGGAGGAGTAGAAACACCATATATTTT. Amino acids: CASSVGTGRSRNTIYF.

The CDR3 bases are TGTGCCACCCACGGACAGGTCCTCAATCAGCCCCAGCATTTT. The encoded protein is CATHGQVLNQPQHF. The chain couples TRBV28 to TRBJ1-5; 7 bases line up with TRBD1. Germline values: CDR1 MDHEN, CDR2 SYDVKM. V was pared by 10 bases and J by 3 bases, with 9 bases of the junction left unmatched. The CDR3 totals 14 residues. The entire variable domain, with the rest obtained from reference TRBV28 and TRBJ1-5, is as follows: DVKVTQSSRYLVKRTGEKVFLECVQDMDHENMFWYRQDPGLGLRLIYFSYDVKMKEKGDIPEGYSVSREKKERFSLILESASTNQTSMYLCATHGQVLNQPQHFGDGTRLSIL.

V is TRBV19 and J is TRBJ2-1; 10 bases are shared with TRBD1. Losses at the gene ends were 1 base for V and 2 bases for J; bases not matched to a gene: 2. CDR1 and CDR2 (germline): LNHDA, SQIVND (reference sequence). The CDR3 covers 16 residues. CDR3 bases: TGTGCCAGTAGTATAGGGACAGGGGGGGCCTACAATGAGCAGTTCTTC. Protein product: CASSIGTGGAYNEQFF.

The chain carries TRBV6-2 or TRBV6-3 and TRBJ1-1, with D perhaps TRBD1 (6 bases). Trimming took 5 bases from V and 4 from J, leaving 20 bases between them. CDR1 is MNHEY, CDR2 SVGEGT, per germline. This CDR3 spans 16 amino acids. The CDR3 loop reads CASSRPRTASGTEAFF. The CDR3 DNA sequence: TGTGCCAGCAGTCGACCAAGGACAGCCTCGGGCACTGAAGCTTTCTTT.

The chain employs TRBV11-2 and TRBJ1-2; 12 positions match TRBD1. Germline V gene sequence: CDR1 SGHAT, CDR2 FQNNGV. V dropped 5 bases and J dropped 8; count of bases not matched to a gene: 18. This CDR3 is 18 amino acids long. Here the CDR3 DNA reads TGTGCCAGCAGCCACGGGTATAGACGGGACAGGGGGCAGAAGGGCTACACCTTC. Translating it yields CASSHGYRRDRGQKGYTF. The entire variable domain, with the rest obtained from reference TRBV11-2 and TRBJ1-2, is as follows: EAGVAQSPRYKIIEKRQSVAFWCNPISGHATLYWYQQILGQGPKLLIQFQNNGVVDDSQLPKDRFSAERLKGVDSTLKIQPAKLEDSAVYLCASSHGYRRDRGQKGYTFGSGTRLTVV.

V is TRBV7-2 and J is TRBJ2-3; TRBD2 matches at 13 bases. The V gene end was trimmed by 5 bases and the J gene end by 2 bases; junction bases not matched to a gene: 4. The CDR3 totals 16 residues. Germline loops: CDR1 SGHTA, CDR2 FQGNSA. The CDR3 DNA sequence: TGTGCCAGCAGCCCACTAGCGGGAGGGGTCACAGATACGCAGTATTTT. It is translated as CASSPLAGGVTDTQYF.

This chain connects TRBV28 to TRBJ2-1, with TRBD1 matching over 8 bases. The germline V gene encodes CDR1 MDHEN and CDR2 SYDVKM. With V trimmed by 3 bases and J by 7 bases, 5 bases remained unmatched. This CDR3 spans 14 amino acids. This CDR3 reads CASSFRTGKNEQFF. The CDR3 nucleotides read TGTGCCAGCAGTTTCCGGACAGGGAAGAATGAGCAGTTCTTC.

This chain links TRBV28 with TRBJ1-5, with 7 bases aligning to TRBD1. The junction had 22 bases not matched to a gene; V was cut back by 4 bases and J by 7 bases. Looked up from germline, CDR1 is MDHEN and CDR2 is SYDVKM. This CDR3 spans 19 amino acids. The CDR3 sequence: CASSSEPPLDREIKQPQHF. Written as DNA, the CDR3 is TGTGCCAGCAGTTCCGAGCCCCCCCTAGACAGGGAGATTAAGCAGCCCCAGCATTTT.

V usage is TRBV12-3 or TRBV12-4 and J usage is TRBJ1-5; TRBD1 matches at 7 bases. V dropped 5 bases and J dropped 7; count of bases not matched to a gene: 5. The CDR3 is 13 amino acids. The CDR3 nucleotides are TGTGCCAGCAGTCGACAGGGTGGGCAGCCCCAGCATTTT. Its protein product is CASSRQGGQPQHF.

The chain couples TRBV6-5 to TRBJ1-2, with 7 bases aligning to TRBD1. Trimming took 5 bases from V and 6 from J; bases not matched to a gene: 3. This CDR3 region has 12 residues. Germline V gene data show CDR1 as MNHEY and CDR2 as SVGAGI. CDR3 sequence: CASSRQGNGYTF. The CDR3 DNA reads TGTGCCAGCAGTCGACAGGGAAATGGCTACACCTTC.

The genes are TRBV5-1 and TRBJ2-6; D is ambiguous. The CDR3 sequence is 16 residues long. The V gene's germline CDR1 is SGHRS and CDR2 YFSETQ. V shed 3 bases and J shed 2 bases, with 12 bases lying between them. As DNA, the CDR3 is TGCGCCAGCAGCTCCTTCGTTAGCACTGGGGCCAACGTCCTGACTTTC. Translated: CASSSFVSTGANVLTF.

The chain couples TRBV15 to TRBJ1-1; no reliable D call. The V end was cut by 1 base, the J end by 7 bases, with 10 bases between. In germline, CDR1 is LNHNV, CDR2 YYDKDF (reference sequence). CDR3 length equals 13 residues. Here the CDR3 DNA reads TGTGCCACCAGCAGAGGTGAACAGCTTGAAGCTTTCTTT. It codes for CATSRGEQLEAFF.

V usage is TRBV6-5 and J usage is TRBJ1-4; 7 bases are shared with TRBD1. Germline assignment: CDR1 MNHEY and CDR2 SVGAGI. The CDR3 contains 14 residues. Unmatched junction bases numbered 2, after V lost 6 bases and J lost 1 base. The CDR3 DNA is TGTGCCAGCAGGAACAGGGGAACTAATGAAAAACTGTTTTTT. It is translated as CASRNRGTNEKLFF.